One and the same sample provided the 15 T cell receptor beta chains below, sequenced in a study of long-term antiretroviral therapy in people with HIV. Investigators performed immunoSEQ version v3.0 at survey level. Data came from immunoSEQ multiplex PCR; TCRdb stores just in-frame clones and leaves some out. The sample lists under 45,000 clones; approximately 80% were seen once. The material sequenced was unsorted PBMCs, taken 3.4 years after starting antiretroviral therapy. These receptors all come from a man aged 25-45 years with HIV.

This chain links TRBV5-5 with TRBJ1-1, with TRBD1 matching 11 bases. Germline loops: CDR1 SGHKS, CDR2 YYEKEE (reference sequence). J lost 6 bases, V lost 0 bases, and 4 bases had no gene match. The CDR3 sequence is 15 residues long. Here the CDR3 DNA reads TGTGCCAGCAGCTTGGGTTGGGACAGGGGGTCTGAAGCTTTCTTT. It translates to CASSLGWDRGSEAFF.

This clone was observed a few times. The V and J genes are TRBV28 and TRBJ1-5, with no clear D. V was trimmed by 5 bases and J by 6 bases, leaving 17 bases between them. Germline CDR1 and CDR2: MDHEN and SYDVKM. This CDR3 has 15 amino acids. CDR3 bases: TGTGCCAGCAGTCATCGGGTTGGCGTGGGTCAGCCCCAGCATTTT. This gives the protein CASSHRVGVGQPQHF.

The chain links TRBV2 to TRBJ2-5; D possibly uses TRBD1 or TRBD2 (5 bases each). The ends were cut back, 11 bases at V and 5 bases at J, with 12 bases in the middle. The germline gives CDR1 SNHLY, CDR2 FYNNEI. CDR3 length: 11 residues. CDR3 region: CAAGRGETQYF. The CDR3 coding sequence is TGTGCCGCAGGGCGCGGGGAGACCCAGTACTTC.

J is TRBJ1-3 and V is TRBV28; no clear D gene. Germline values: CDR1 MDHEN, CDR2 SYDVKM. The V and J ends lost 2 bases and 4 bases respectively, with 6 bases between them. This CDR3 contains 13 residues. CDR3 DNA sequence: TGTGCCAGCAGTTTAGAACTAGGAAACACCATATATTTT. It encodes CASSLELGNTIYF. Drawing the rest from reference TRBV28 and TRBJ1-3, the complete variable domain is DVKVTQSSRYLVKRTGEKVFLECVQDMDHENMFWYRQDPGLGLRLIYFSYDVKMKEKGDIPEGYSVSREKKERFSLILESASTNQTSMYLCASSLELGNTIYFGEGSWLTVV.

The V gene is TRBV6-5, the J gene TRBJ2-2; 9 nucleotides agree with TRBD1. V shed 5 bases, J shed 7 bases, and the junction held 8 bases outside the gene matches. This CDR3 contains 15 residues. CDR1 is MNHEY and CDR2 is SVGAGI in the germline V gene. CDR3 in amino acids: CASSRGTGLVGELFF. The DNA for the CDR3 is TGTGCCAGCAGTCGAGGGACAGGGTTAGTCGGGGAGCTGTTTTTT.

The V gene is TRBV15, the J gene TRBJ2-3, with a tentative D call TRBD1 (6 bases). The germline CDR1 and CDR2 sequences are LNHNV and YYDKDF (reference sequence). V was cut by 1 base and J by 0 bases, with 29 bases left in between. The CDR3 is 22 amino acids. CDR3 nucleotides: TGTGCCACCAGCAGAGCCCAAATACTAATAGGGGGAAGATGGGGCAGCACAGATACGCAGTATTTT. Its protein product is CATSRAQILIGGRWGSTDTQYF.

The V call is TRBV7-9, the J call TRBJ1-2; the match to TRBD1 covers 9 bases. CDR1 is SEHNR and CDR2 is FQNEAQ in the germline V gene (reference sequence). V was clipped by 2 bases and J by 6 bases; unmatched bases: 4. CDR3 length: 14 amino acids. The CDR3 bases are TGTGCCAGCAGCTTACTTCGACAGGGGGATGGCTACACCTTC. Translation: CASSLLRQGDGYTF.

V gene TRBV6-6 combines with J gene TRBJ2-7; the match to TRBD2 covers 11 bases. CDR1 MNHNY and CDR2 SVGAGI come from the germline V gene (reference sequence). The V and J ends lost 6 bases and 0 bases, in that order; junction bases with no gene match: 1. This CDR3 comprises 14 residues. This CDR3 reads CASRTSGSSYEQYF. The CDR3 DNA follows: TGTGCCAGCAGAACTAGCGGGAGCTCCTACGAGCAGTACTTC.

The CDR3 bases are TGTGCCAGCAGTCACTTCGGTTACACTGAAGCTTTCTTT. Translation: CASSHFGYTEAFF. The chain employs TRBV6-6 and TRBJ1-1; no clear D. Germline CDR1 is MNHNY and CDR2 is SVGAGI (reference sequence). The CDR3 totals 13 residues. V was pared by 5 bases and J by 3 bases, with 10 bases between.

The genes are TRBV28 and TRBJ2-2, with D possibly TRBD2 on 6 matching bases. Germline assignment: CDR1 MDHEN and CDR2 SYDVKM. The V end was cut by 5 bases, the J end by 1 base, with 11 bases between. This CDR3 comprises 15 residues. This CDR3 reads CASSPGLLNTGELFF. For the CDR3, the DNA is TGTGCCAGCAGTCCGGGACTTTTGAACACCGGGGAGCTGTTTTTT. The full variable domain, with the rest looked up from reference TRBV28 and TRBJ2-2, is DVKVTQSSRYLVKRTGEKVFLECVQDMDHENMFWYRQDPGLGLRLIYFSYDVKMKEKGDIPEGYSVSREKKERFSLILESASTNQTSMYLCASSPGLLNTGELFFGEGSRLTVL.

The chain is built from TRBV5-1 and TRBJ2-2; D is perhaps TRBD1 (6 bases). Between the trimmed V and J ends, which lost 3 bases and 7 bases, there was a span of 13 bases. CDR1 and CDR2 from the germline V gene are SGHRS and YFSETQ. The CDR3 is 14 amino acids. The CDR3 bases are TGCGCCAGCAGCTCATACAGGGAAGACGGGGAGCTGTTTTTT. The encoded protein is CASSSYREDGELFF.

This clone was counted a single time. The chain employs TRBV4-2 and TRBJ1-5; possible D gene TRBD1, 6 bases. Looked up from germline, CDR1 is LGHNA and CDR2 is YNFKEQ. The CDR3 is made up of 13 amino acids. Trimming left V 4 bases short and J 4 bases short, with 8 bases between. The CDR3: CASSLTGNQPQHF. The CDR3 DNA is TGTGCCAGCAGCCTCACAGGGAATCAGCCCCAGCATTTT.

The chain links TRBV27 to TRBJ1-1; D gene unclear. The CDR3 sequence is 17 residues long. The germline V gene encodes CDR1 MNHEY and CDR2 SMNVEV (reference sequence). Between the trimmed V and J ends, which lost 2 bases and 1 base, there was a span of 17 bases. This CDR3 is CASSLKSPRQSNTEAFF. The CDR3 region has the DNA TGTGCCAGCAGTTTAAAATCCCCGCGGCAATCGAACACTGAAGCTTTCTTT.

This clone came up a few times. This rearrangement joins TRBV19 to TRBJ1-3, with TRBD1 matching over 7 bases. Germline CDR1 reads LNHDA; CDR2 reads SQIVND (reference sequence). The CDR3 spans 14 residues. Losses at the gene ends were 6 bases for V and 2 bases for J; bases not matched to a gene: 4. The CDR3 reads CASRPDRTGNTIYF. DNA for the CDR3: TGTGCCAGTAGGCCGGACAGGACTGGAAACACCATATATTTT.

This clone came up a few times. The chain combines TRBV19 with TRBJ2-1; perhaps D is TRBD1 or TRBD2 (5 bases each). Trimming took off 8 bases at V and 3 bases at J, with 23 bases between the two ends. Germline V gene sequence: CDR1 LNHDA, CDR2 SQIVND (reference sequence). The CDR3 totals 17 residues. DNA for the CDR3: TGTGCCAGTCGGGCCTCCTGGGGCGGGCAGGACTACAATGAGCAGTTCTTC. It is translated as CASRASWGGQDYNEQFF.